Detailed here is one T cell receptor (beta chain). The specificity of this receptor is unknown. Base qualities are missing; no much larger clone stands one base away. These data belong to a study of molecular identifiers for immune sequencing clone quantification (dated by TCRdb to the late 2010s). Notes on the research overall: For a replicate experiment, the RNA from either approximately 20,000 or 100,000 naive CD8 T cells was divided into five aliquots, and four of those aliquots went on to sequencing. This methods study benchmarked molecular-identifier clustering-based TCR repertoire sequencing (MIDCIRS) and TCR RNA copy counting, using CD8 T cells to do so. The full study reports these points: Spiked-in Jurkat TCR RNA equivalent to a single cell was reported to be detectable even among more than 900,000 naive CD8 T cells. Highly expanded clone sizes could be underestimated because identical TCR molecules may share a barcode. In CMV-specific effector cells, clones with more than 20 RNA copies accounted for over 97% of molecules, whereas in naive cells such clones accounted for under 1%. When barcode sub-clustering was omitted, TCR diversity was inflated by chimeric consensus sequences, with chimeras reaching as high as 47%. Modeling indicated around 3 TCR RNA copies recovered per cell, compared with about 10 by digital PCR, which implies a capture efficiency of 25% to 35%. The naive libraries included spiked-in Jurkat TCR RNA (roughly nine copies' worth), and this Jurkat TCR RNA is not part of the donor repertoire.

Taken from cysteine to phenylalanine, the CDR3 has 15 residues. The entry retains the CDR3 DNA only, 45 bases that are in frame from base 1. The germline V gene (reference sequence) specifies LNHDA as CDR1 and SQIVND as CDR2. Relative to germline, V is 7 bases shorter and J is 2 bases shorter, with 14 bases between their ends. To prepare the library, PCR was applied. The listed sequencing device is Illumina HiSeq 4000. Bulk TCR libraries were generated as previously described, with the TCR primers listed in Table S5 used. The Qiagen AllPrep DNA/RNA kit was used to purify total RNA. Before analysis, reads from multiple sequencing runs of one library were combined. The authors' pipeline ran thus. Reads were retained only if their TCR constant sequence matched exactly, and those retained reads were trimmed to 150 nt and grouped according to their 12-nt molecular barcodes. Within each barcode group, reads were sub-clustered at a 15% Levenshtein threshold, and quality-weighted consensus sequences were built per RNA molecule. Non-functional sequences were removed, as were lower-count sequences one edit away from another. Based on fitting two negative binomial distributions, any barcode sub-cluster with under 20% of the maximum read count was discarded. Through fastp at Q25 and MiXCR, TCRdb rebuilt clones from the public reads, retaining in-frame beta chains. Every CDR3 protein is listed once, alongside the most common genes and DNA of its rows. TCRdb's processing, not the authors', yielded these V and J calls. The sample has 60,000 to 70,000 distinct CDR3 sequences on record, 15% to 20% of them singletons. Roughly 1.5% of the sample rests with the top ten.

Libraries of naive CD8 T cells were generated from roughly 21,000 to 960,000 sorted cells, with 10%, 30% or 50% of the purified RNA used. Naive CD8 T cells were FACS-sorted as CD8+CD4-CCR7+CD45RA+ on a BD FACSAria II into RLT Plus buffer. To test detection sensitivity, Jurkat RNA equal to 9 to 10 TCR copies was added to samples of about 19,000-1,100,000 naive CD8 T cells. CD8 T cells were enriched using RosetteSep CD8+ T Cell Enrichment Cocktail and Ficoll-Paque, and the enriched cells then underwent ACK red cell lysis. The sequencing input was naive CD8+ T cells from blood, with Jurkat cell RNA spiked in. In light of the paper, this sample's cell subset or site label describes: FACS-sorted CD8+CD4-CCR7+CD45RA+ naive T cells. The sequence was collected from a human donor in good health. Some libraries in this study had Jurkat cell RNA spiked in. The chain couples TRBV19 to TRBJ2-2, with the D gene not clear enough to name. The DNA reads TGTGCCAGTAATGAGGCACTACCCAACACCGGGGAGCTGTTTTTT. It is translated as CASNEALPNTGELFF. With the rest looked up from the reference TRBV19 and TRBJ2-2 genes rather than sequenced, the full variable domain is DGGITQSPKYLFRKEGQNVTLSCEQNLNHDAMYWYRQDPGQGLRLIYYSQIVNDFQKGDIAEGYSVSREKKESFPLTVTSAQKNPTAFYLCASNEALPNTGELFFGEGSRLTVL.